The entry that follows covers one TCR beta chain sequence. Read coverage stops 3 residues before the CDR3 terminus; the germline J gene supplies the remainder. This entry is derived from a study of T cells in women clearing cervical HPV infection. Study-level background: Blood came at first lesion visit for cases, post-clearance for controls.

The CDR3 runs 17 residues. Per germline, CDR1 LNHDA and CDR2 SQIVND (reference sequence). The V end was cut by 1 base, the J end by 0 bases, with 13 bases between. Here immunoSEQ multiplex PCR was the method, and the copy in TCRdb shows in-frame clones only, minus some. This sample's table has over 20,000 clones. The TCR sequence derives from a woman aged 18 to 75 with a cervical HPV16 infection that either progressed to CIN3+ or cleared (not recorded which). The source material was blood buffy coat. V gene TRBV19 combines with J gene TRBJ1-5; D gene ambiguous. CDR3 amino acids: CASSIGSGSYSNQPQHF. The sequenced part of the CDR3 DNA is TGTGCCAGTAGTATAGGAAGCGGCAGCTATAGCAATCAGCCC.